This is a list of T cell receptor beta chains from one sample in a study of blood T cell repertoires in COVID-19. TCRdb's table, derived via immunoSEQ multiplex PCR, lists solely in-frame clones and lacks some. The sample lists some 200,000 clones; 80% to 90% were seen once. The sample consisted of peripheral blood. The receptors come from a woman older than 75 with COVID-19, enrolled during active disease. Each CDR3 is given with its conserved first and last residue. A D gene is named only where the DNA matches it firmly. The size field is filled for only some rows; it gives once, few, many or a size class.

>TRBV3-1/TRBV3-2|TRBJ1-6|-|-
TGTGCCAGCAGCCAGCCAGGGGCAAGTTCACCCCTCCACTTT
CASSQPGASSPLHF
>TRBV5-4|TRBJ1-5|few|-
TGTGCCAGCAGCTCGGGACAAAGCAATCAGCCCCAGCATTTT
CASSSGQSNQPQHF
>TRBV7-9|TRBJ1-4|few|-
TGTGCCAGCAGCTTATCCGGGATTACTAATGAAAAACTGTTTTTT
CASSLSGITNEKLFF
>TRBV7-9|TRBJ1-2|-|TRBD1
TGTGCCAGCAGCTTCTGGGACAGGGAGATAGGGGGCTACACCTTC
CASSFWDREIGGYTF
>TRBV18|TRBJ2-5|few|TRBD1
TGTGCCAGCTCACGGGGGACAGGCCTGTACCAAGAGACCCAGTACTTC
CASSRGTGLYQETQYF
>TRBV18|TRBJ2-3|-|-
TGTGCCAGCTCACCACAATGGGACTCATCAGATACGCAGTATTTT
CASSPQWDSSDTQYF
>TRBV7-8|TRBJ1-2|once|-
TGTGCCAGCAGCTTATCATCTCCCGAGCGTGGCTACACCTTC
CASSLSSPERGYTF
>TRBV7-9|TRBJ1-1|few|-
TGTGCCAGCAGCCTCGGGGGGGCTGAAGCTTTCTTT
CASSLGGAEAFF
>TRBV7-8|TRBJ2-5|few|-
TGTGCCAGCAGCCGAGGGGGGGTATATTCCCAAGAGACCCAGTACTTC
CASSRGGVYSQETQYF
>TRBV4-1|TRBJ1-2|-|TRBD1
TGCGCCAGCAGCCAAGTACAGGGGGGGTCTGGCTACACCTTC
CASSQVQGGSGYTF
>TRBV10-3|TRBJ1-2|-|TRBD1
TGTGCCTCCCAGACAGGGGCCAACTATGGCTACACCTTC
CASQTGANYGYTF
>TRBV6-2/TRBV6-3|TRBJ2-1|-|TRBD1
TGTGCCAGCAGTTGGGCTCCCCGACAGGGCAGCAATGAGCAGTTCTTC
CASSWAPRQGSNEQFF
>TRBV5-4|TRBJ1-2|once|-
TGTGCCAGCACCACGGAGGGGTCACGATATGGCTACACCTTC
CASTTEGSRYGYTF
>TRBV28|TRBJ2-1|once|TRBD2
TGTGCCAGCAGTTTAGGCTTTTGGCTAGCGGGTAGCTCCTACAATGAGCAGTTCTTC
CASSLGFWLAGSSYNEQFF
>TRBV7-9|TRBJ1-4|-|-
TGTGCCAGCAGCTTAGCCGAGGTTGCAACTAATGAAAAACTGTTTTTT
CASSLAEVATNEKLFF
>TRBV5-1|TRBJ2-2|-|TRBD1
TGCGCCAGCAGCTCCGGGACAGGGGGGCTGAACACCGGGGAGCTGTTTTTT
CASSSGTGGLNTGELFF
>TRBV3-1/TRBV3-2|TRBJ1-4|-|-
TGTGCCAGCAGCCAGAGGGAGGGTTCGAATGAAAAACTGTTTTTT
CASSQREGSNEKLFF
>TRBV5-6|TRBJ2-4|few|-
TGTGCCAGCAGCTTCGACTTTTCGGCCAAAAACATTCAGTACTTC
CASSFDFSAKNIQYF
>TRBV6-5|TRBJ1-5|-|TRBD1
TGTGCCAGCAGCCCAGAGGGACAGAATCAGCCCCAGCATTTT
CASSPEGQNQPQHF
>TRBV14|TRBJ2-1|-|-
TGTGCCAGCAGCCAACAGGGCTTGGGTAACAATGAGCAGTTCTTC
CASSQQGLGNNEQFF
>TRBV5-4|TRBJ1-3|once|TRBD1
TGTGCCAGCAGTTCAGTACAGGGGACAGGCGGAAACACCATATATTTT
CASSSVQGTGGNTIYF
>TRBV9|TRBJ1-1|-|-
TGTGCCAGCAGCGCCTCGACAGGATTCACTGAAGCTTTCTTT
CASSASTGFTEAFF
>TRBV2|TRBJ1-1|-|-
TGTGCCAGCAGGGGTCAACCGGCGGACACTGAAGCTTTCTTT
CASRGQPADTEAFF
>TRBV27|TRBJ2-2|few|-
TGTGCCAGCAGTTTATACCGGGGGAACACCGGGGAGCTGTTTTTT
CASSLYRGNTGELFF
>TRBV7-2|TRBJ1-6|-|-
TGTGCCAGCAGCTTAGGAGACAGCTCCTATAATTCACCCCTCCACTTT
CASSLGDSSYNSPLHF
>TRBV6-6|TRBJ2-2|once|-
TGTGCCAGCAGAGCGCAGGGTAGTACCGGGGAGCTGTTTTTT
CASRAQGSTGELFF
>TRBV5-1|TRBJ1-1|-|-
TGCGCCAGCAGCAACCAGGGTGGGAACACTGAAGCTTTCTTT
CASSNQGGNTEAFF
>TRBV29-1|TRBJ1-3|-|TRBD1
TGCAGCGCCGCAGGGGGCAGTGGAAACACCATATATTTT
CSAAGGSGNTIYF